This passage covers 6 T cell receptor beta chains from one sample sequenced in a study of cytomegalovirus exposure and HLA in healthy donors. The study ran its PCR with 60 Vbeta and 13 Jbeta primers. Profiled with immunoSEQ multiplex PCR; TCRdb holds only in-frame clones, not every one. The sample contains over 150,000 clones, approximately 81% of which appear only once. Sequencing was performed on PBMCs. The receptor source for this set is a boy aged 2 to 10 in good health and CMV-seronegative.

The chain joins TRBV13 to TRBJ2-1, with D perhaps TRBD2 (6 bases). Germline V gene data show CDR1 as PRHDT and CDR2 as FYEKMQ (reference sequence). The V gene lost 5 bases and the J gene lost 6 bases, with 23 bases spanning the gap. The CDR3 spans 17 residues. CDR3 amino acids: CASSQTSGTTPGNEQFF. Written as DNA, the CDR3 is TGTGCCAGCAGCCAGACTAGTGGGACGACTCCGGGCAATGAGCAGTTCTTC.

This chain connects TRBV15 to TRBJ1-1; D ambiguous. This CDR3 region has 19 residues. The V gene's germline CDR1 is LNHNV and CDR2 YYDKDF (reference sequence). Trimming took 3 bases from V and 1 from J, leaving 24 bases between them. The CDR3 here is CATSRGRVDFSSGNTEAFF. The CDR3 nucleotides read TGTGCCACCAGCAGGGGGAGAGTGGACTTTTCCTCGGGGAACACTGAAGCTTTCTTT.

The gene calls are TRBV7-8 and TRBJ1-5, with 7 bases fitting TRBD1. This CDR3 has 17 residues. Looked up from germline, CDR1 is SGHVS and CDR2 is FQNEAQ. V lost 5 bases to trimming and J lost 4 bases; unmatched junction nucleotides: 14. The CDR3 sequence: CASSARWDRRANQPQHF. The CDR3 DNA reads TGTGCCAGCAGCGCCCGGTGGGACAGACGGGCGAATCAGCCCCAGCATTTT.

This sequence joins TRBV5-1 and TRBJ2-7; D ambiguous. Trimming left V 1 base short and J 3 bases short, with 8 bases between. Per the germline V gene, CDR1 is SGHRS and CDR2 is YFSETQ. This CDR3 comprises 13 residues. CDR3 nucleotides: TGCGCCAGCAGCTTGTTACAGAACTACGAGCAGTACTTC. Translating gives CASSLLQNYEQYF.

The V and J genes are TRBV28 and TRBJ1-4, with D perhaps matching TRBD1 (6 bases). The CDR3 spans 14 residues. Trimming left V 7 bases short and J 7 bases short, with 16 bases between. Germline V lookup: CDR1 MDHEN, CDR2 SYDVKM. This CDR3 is CASNPSGELEKLFF. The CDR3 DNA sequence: TGTGCCAGCAACCCGTCAGGGGAGCTTGAAAAACTGTTTTTT.

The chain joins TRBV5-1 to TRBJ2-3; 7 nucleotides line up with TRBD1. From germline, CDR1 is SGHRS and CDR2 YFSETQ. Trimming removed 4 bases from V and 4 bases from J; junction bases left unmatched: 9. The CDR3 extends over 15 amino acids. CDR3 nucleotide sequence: TGCGCCAGCAGCCCTGGACAGGTTGGATCAGATACGCAGTATTTT. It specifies CASSPGQVGSDTQYF.